The rows below give T cell receptor beta chains drawn from one sample of a study of T cell responses to AZD1222 COVID-19 vaccine. Clones were read by immunoSEQ multiplex PCR, and TCRdb kept only the in-frame ones, dropping some. The data show around 140,000 clones, roughly 92% seen once. Sequences were derived from peripheral blood, sampled on day 0 of AZD1222 vaccination. These receptors all come from an adult in good health. The CDR3 runs from the conserved cysteine through the conserved F or W. Each record gives: D gene, J gene, V gene, clone size, CDR3 DNA, CDR3 protein. A D gene is named only where the DNA matches it firmly. Not all rows give a size; the values are once, few, many and, for expanded clones, a class.

. TRBJ1-1 TRBV5-1 . TGCGCCAGCAGCCCGCGGAGCGGGAACACTGAAGCTTTCTTT CASSPRSGNTEAFF
TRBD1 TRBJ1-2 TRBV5-5 . TGTGCCAGCAGCTTAGGACAGGGAGCGGTCTATGGCTACACCTTC CASSLGQGAVYGYTF
TRBD2 TRBJ2-3 TRBV5-1 . TGCGCCAGCAGCTTGGGGCTAGCGGCCACAGATACGCAGTATTTT CASSLGLAATDTQYF
. TRBJ1-5 TRBV19 . TGTGCCAGTATAGGGAGCAATCAGCCCCAGCATTTT CASIGSNQPQHF
. TRBJ1-2 TRBV2 . TGTGCCAGCAGGGCTGCGCCCCCTAACTATGGCTACACCTTC CASRAAPPNYGYTF
. TRBJ1-1 TRBV19 . TGTGCCAGTAGTAATATTCGAACTGAAGCTTTCTTT CASSNIRTEAFF
TRBD1 TRBJ1-2 TRBV29-1 . TGCAGCGTTGAAGATCGGGGCAGGGGGCATGGCTACACCTTC CSVEDRGRGHGYTF
. TRBJ2-1 TRBV7-9 . TGTGCCAGCAGCGTAAGAATCAATGAGCAGTTCTTC CASSVRINEQFF
. TRBJ1-5 TRBV7-2 . TGTGCCAGCAGCTTAGTCGGGGATCAGCCCCAGCATTTT CASSLVGDQPQHF
TRBD1 TRBJ2-7 TRBV2 . TGTGCCAGCAGTGACAGGGGGTACGAGCAGTACTTT CASSDRGYEQYF
TRBD1 TRBJ1-2 TRBV5-6 . TGTGCCAGCAGCTTGAGGGGCAGGGGGCCCGGTGGCTATGGCTACACCTTC CASSLRGRGPGGYGYTF
. TRBJ2-7 TRBV7-9 few TGTGCCAGCAGCTTAAGGCCCGGGGACTACGAGCAGTACTTC CASSLRPGDYEQYF
TRBD1 TRBJ1-6 TRBV30 . TGTGCCTTCCAACAGGGGGCTCGTTCACCCCTCCACTTT CAFQQGARSPLHF
. TRBJ1-3 TRBV7-9 . TGTGCCAGCAGCGCACGCAGGGACTCTGGAAACACCATATATTTT CASSARRDSGNTIYF
TRBD2 TRBJ2-5 TRBV10-2 . TGCGCCAGCAGTGAAAGGAACTTAAGACTAGCGGGAGAGCGTGAGACCCAGTACTTC CASSERNLRLAGERETQYF
. TRBJ1-4 TRBV4-1 . TGCGCCAGCAGCCAAGGCCGAACTAATGAAAAACTGTTTTTT CASSQGRTNEKLFF
TRBD1 TRBJ1-1 TRBV7-3 . TGTGCCAGCAGCTCAGCAGGGGGCGCTTACACTGAAGCTTTCTTT CASSSAGGAYTEAFF
. TRBJ1-1 TRBV5-6 . TGTGCCAGCAGCTTTATTGGTAACACTGAAGCTTTCTTT CASSFIGNTEAFF
TRBD2 TRBJ2-4 TRBV3-1/TRBV3-2 . TGTGCCAGCAGCCAAGCCAGTAGCGGGAGGAGGGTCATTCAGTACTTC CASSQASSGRRVIQYF
TRBD1 TRBJ2-7 TRBV6-4 . TGTGCCAGCAGTGGCCCTAGAGGGGGCGCAGACTACGAGCAGTACTTC CASSGPRGGADYEQYF
. TRBJ1-2 TRBV10-3 . TGTGCCATCAGTGAGATCCTCGGCCGGGTACGAAATGGCTACACCTTC CAISEILGRVRNGYTF
. TRBJ2-7 TRBV13 . TGTGCCAGCAGCTCAGCATCTAACGGGCCTACCTACGAGCAGTACTTC CASSSASNGPTYEQYF
. TRBJ2-6 TRBV27 . TGTGCCAGCAGTTCCCTCTCTGGGGCCAACGTCCTGACTTTC CASSSLSGANVLTF
. TRBJ1-6 TRBV9 . TGTGCCAGCAGCATCAGGGGAGGGCCTGGGTCACCCCTCCACTTT CASSIRGGPGSPLHF
TRBD2 TRBJ2-3 TRBV3-1/TRBV3-2 . TGTGCCAGCAGCCAACTGGGAGGGAGGGGATGGACAGATACGCAGTATTTT CASSQLGGRGWTDTQYF
. TRBJ2-3 TRBV4-1 once TGCGCCAGCAGCTCCCCCCGGCTACAGACTAGCACAGATACGCAGTATTTT CASSSPRLQTSTDTQYF
. TRBJ1-6 TRBV27 . TGTGCCAGCAGTCCAACCACAGGGTTTCTCAATTCACCCCTCCACTTT CASSPTTGFLNSPLHF
. TRBJ2-3 TRBV28 few TGTGCCAGCAGTAAGCCCCTGGCGGGACCTGCAGATACGCAGTATTTT CASSKPLAGPADTQYF
. TRBJ2-3 TRBV5-6 . TGTGCCAGCAGCGTAGACACGAGCACAGATACGCAGTATTTT CASSVDTSTDTQYF
. TRBJ1-5 TRBV6-5 . TGTGCCAGCAGTTCGGACAGTAATCAGCCCCAGCATTTT CASSSDSNQPQHF
. TRBJ1-5 TRBV1 . TGCACCAGCAGCCCTGACGTGGTCGGCTGCAATCAGCCCCAGCATTTT CTSSPDVVGCNQPQHF
. TRBJ1-6 TRBV5-1 once TGCGCCAGCAGCTTTGATCCGGGGCGCTTAGTTTCACCCCTCCACTTT CASSFDPGRLVSPLHF
TRBD2 TRBJ2-3 TRBV30 . TGTGCCTGGAGTGTCCTTCGCGGGAGGGCCGGCACAGATACGCAGTATTTT CAWSVLRGRAGTDTQYF
TRBD1 TRBJ1-4 TRBV6-5 . TGTGCCAGCAGCCCCGGGGGACAGATTGAAAAACTGTTTTTT CASSPGGQIEKLFF
TRBD2 TRBJ2-1 TRBV30 . TGTGCCTGGAGTCGGAGGGCTAGCGGGAGGGCCGGTGGTGAGCAGTTCTTC CAWSRRASGRAGGEQFF